This T cell receptor (beta chain) derives from a study of T cells in Graves' hyperthyroidism and ophthalmopathy. Study information: Upon initial diagnosis and before any treatment, peripheral blood was collected.

Comment on this clonotype: Its matching antigen is unknown.

Across 18 months, stable Graves' hyperthyroidism was marked by no progression to ophthalmopathy. This sample holds PBMCs from less than 13 ml fresh peripheral blood. Germline-derived CDR1 and CDR2 are SGHTA and FQGNSA. CDR3 length equals 14 residues. Germline trimming cut 5 bases from V and 5 bases from J; bases unmatched to any gene: 5. Findings of the study overall: For ophthalmopathy, model prediction preceded onset by a median roughly 6.2 months.

Amplified TCR beta CDR3 regions came from RNA transcripts. A set of HTBI primers served as the primers for a first-round RT-PCR of the TCR CDR3. One entry per CDR3 protein results from TCRdb running MiXCR on the multiplex PCR reads. The table has about 840,000 distinct CDR3 sequences, roughly 37% seen once; the top ten hold roughly 8.3%. The sequenced sample consisted of blood. The rearrangement links TRBV7-2 to TRBJ1-2, with 10 bases identical to TRBD1. This TCR was sampled from a man younger than 35 with Graves' hyperthyroidism. The CDR3 protein is CASSQRDRGYGYTF. The CDR3 nucleotides are TGTGCCAGCAGCCAAAGGGACAGGGGATATGGCTACACCTTC.